The T cell receptor (beta chain) described here comes from a study of metastatic and nonmetastatic thyroid tumors. Study-level background: From malignant and benign thyroid patients, repertoires in blood and in tumor or nodule tissue were compared. The study's findings and limits: It was reported that TCR beta diversity was significantly higher in malignant thyroid tumors than benign nodules, in blood and tumor.

Original processing notes: In papillary thyroid cancer, a distant-metastasis classifier was built using CDR3 differences across clinicopathological groups. TCRdb recomputed clones from the PCR reads via MiXCR. These V and J calls rely on TCRdb rather than the paper's analysis. The sample lists around 17,000 clones, around 30% occurring once. By share of the sample, this clone is medium-sized (0.01 to 0.1%). Its target is not known. Per germline, CDR1 MNHEY and CDR2 SMNVEV (reference sequence). Trimming shortened V by 2 bases and J by 1 base, and 9 bases separated the two germline ends. The CDR3 extends over 16 amino acids. Until they underwent thyroid surgery, no patient had received any treatment.

The TCR was taken from a female donor with papillary thyroid cancer or a benign thyroid nodule (not recorded which). Some clones in this sample may be carry-over from other donors' samples. This chain links TRBV27 with TRBJ1-6, with D hard to call. Sequenced sample: tumor tissue. The CDR3 loop reads CASSLKLGSYNSPLHF. In DNA, the CDR3 is TGTGCCAGCAGTTTAAAACTCGGGTCCTATAATTCACCCCTCCACTTT.